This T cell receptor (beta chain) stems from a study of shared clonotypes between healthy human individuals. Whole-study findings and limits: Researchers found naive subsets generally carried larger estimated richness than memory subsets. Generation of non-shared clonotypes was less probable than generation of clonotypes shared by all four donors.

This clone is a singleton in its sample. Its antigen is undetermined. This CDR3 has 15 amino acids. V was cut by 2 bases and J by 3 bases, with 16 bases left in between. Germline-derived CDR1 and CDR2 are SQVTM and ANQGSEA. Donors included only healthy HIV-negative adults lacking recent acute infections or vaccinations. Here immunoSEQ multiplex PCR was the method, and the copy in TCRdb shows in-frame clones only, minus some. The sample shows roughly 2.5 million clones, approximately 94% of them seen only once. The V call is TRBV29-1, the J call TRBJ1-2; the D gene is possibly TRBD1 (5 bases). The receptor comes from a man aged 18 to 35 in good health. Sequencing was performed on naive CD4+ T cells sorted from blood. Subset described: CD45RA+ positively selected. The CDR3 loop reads CSVEIRGSSDYGYTF. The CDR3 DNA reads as TGCAGCGTTGAAATTCGGGGGTCGTCCGACTATGGCTACACCTTC.